This entry lists 16 T cell receptor beta chains sequenced from one sample in a study of human T cells and chemical hapten exposure. This sample's time point: pre-sensitization, week 0. Treatment reported: therapeutic diphenylcyclopropenone sensitization with weekly scalp DPC. Total RNA extraction was carried out from unfractionated whole blood. MiXCR was run by TCRdb on the RACE reads, yielding one entry per CDR3 protein. The table has tens of thousands of distinct CDR3 sequences, about 9.3% seen once; the top ten hold 25% to 30%. The sample was whole blood, taken in connection with sensitization to the hapten diphenylcyclopropenone (DPC). These receptors were collected from a man aged 50 to 59 with alopecia areata. Some clones in this sample may be carry-over from other donors' samples.

This clonotype was seen repeatedly, ten times or more. The chain joins TRBV29-1 to TRBJ1-1; D might be TRBD1 (5 bases). The CDR3 runs 14 residues. CDR1 is SQVTM, CDR2 ANQGSEA, per germline. With 6 bases removed from V and 5 bases from J, the gap between germline ends came to 19 bases. This CDR3 reads CSVADLGRGTEAFF. The CDR3 coding sequence is TGCAGCGTGGCGGATTTGGGGCGCGGGACTGAAGCTTTCTTT.

This clonotype was counted many times. The rearrangement uses TRBV6-2 or TRBV6-3 and TRBJ2-7, with 10 bases that match TRBD1. V lost 6 bases and J lost 4; bases outside the gene matches: 9. The CDR3 extends over 15 amino acids. CDR1 is MNHEY and CDR2 is SVGEGT in the germline V gene. DNA for the CDR3: TGTGCCAGCAGACCACCGGGACAGGGGTCTTACGAGCAGTACTTC. Protein: CASRPPGQGSYEQYF.

This clonotype is medium-sized by share. CDR3 sequence (DNA): TGTGCCAGCAGCGGCGGGACCTCCGCAGATACGCAGTATTTT. Encoded protein: CASSGGTSADTQYF. V is TRBV9 and J is TRBJ2-3, with D possibly matching TRBD2 (6 bases). V lost 3 bases, J lost 4 bases, and 12 bases lay in between. CDR1 SGDLS and CDR2 YYNGEE come from the germline V gene. The CDR3 has 14 residues.

This clonotype was detected many times. CDR3 residues: CASSVTSGQETQYF. The CDR3 DNA reads TGTGCCAGCAGCGTAACTAGCGGCCAAGAGACCCAGTACTTC. V and J are TRBV7-2 and TRBJ2-5; TRBD2 matches at 8 bases. CDR3 length equals 14 residues. V trimming: 5 bases; J trimming: 1 base; junction bases outside the gene matches: 3. Germline lookup yields CDR1 SGHTA and CDR2 FQGNSA.

This clonotype was detected many times. V and J are TRBV28 and TRBJ2-7, with TRBD2 matching over 7 bases. Germline CDR1 reads MDHEN; CDR2 reads SYDVKM. The CDR3 length is 14 residues. V shed 7 bases and J 2 bases; nucleotides not matched to a gene: 8. Here the CDR3 reads CASTVLAGTYEQYF. The DNA of the CDR3 is TGTGCCAGCACCGTATTAGCGGGTACCTACGAGCAGTACTTC.

This clonotype came up many times. The V and J genes are TRBV20-1 and TRBJ2-3; 7 positions match TRBD2. Per germline, CDR1 DFQATT and CDR2 SNEGSKA (reference sequence). The CDR3 covers 12 residues. Trimming took 7 bases from V and 2 from J; bases not matched to a gene: 3. CDR3 sequence reads: CSGEGPTDTQYF. In nucleotides, the CDR3 is TGCAGTGGGGAGGGCCCCACAGATACGCAGTATTTT.

This clonotype has a count of ten or more. J is TRBJ2-7 and V is TRBV20-1; D ambiguous. The germline gives CDR1 DFQATT, CDR2 SNEGSKA (reference sequence). This CDR3 has 15 amino acids. With 1 base removed from V and 1 base from J, the gap between germline ends came to 14 bases. The CDR3 reads CSARVRIEASYEQYF. DNA of the CDR3: TGCAGTGCTAGAGTTCGGATAGAAGCTTCCTACGAGCAGTACTTC.

This clonotype appeared a few times. This chain links TRBV7-9 with TRBJ2-1, with 10 bases matching TRBD2. Germline-derived CDR1 and CDR2 are SEHNR and FQNEAQ (reference sequence). J lost 4 bases, V lost 5 bases, and 8 bases had no gene match. This CDR3 has 16 residues. The CDR3 spells CASSPGSGRVYNEQFF. The CDR3 DNA reads as TGTGCCAGCAGCCCCGGAAGCGGGAGGGTATACAATGAGCAGTTCTTC.

By share, this clonotype ranks as large. The rearrangement uses TRBV7-2 and TRBJ2-5, with 8 bases aligning to TRBD2. V shed 2 bases, J shed 3 bases, and the junction held 5 bases outside the gene matches. Germline-derived CDR1 and CDR2 are SGHTA and FQGNSA. The CDR3 totals 15 residues. CDR3 nucleotides: TGTGCCAGCAGCTTAAATACAGCGGGAGAAGAGACCCAGTACTTC. Translating gives CASSLNTAGEETQYF.

The chain combines TRBV20-1 with TRBJ2-1; 7 bases fit TRBD2. The germline V gene encodes CDR1 DFQATT and CDR2 SNEGSKA (reference sequence). V lost 2 bases and J lost 0; bases outside the gene matches: 7. CDR3 length equals 16 residues. The CDR3 DNA is TGCAGTGCTAGACTAGCGGAGGGGAGCTCCTACAATGAGCAGTTCTTC. This gives the protein CSARLAEGSSYNEQFF.

CDR3 residues: CASSFTGLQRSGANVLTF. DNA of the CDR3: TGTGCCAGCAGTTTTACGGGGCTACAAAGGTCTGGGGCCAACGTCCTGACTTTC. The chain carries TRBV28 and TRBJ2-6; D could derive from TRBD1 or TRBD2 (5 bases each). The germline V and J ends were trimmed by 3 bases and 1 base, with 16 bases remaining between them. Germline V lookup: CDR1 MDHEN, CDR2 SYDVKM. The CDR3 length is 18 residues.

This clonotype was seen repeatedly, ten times or more. The rearrangement links TRBV20-1 to TRBJ1-1; the D gene is possibly TRBD1 (5 bases). This CDR3 is 15 amino acids long. Trimming took 0 bases from V and 0 from J, leaving 11 bases between them. CDR1 is DFQATT, CDR2 SNEGSKA, per germline (reference sequence). The CDR3 is CSARDWRQMNTEAFF. The CDR3 region has the DNA TGCAGTGCTAGAGATTGGAGACAGATGAACACTGAAGCTTTCTTT.

This clonotype showed up many times. In DNA, the CDR3 is TGCAGTGCTAGCCCGGGACACACGCCTTACACTGAAGCTTTCTTT. Translating it yields CSASPGHTPYTEAFF. The chain has TRBV20-1 and TRBJ1-1; D possibly corresponds to TRBD1 (6 bases). Germline assignment: CDR1 DFQATT and CDR2 SNEGSKA (reference sequence). V was clipped by 3 bases and J by 3 bases, with 17 bases between them. This CDR3 has 15 residues.

This clonotype was detected ten times or more. The J gene is TRBJ1-5, the V gene TRBV19; 7 bases align to TRBD1. V trimming: 8 bases; J trimming: 3 bases; junction bases outside the gene matches: 13. Germline lookup yields CDR1 LNHDA and CDR2 SQIVND (reference sequence). This CDR3 is 16 amino acids long. The CDR3 sequence is CASSPPGQRTNQPQHF. The CDR3 bases are TGTGCCAGTTCCCCGCCGGGACAGCGAACCAATCAGCCCCAGCATTTT.

A note on this clonotype: A read error may produce the germline difference seen at one junction end. The genes are TRBV19 and TRBJ2-6; TRBD1 agrees at 7 bases. Germline V gene lookup returns CDR1 LNHDA and CDR2 SQIVND (reference sequence). This CDR3 comprises 15 residues. This CDR3 is CASSLDRAGANVLTF. The CDR3 nucleotides read TGTGCCAGTAGTCTAGACAGGGCTGGGGCCAACGTCCTGACTTTC. Full variable domain (missing parts from reference TRBV19 and TRBJ2-6): DGGITQSPKYLFRKEGQNVTLSCEQNLNHDAMYWYRQDPGQGLRLIYYSQIVNDFQKGDIAEGYSVSREKKESFPLTVTSAQKNPTAFYLCASSLDRAGANVLTFGAGSRLTVL.

Notes on this clonotype: Since a much larger clone is just one base distant, this may be a read error. The chain combines TRBV7-9 with TRBJ2-2; D gene uncertain. The CDR3 sequence is 13 residues long. Germline V gene data show CDR1 as SEHNR and CDR2 as FQNEAQ (reference sequence). The germline V and J ends were trimmed by 2 bases and 1 base, with 2 bases remaining between them. CDR3 bases: TGTGCCAGCAGCTTACTGAACACCGGGGAGCTGTTTTTT. It codes for CASSLLNTGELFF.